This TCR beta chain was sequenced in a study of OX40 agonist ivuxolimab in advanced cancers. The wider study: A male proportion of 82.7% was recorded, with mean age 60 years and range roughly 20 to 85.

There are 14 residues in the CDR3. V gave up 2 bases and J gave up 8 bases, with 14 bases separating them. CDR1 is SGDLS and CDR2 is YYNGEE in the germline V gene. This clone was seen only once. Its target is unknown. Sequencing was performed with immunoSEQ multiplex PCR; in TCRdb, only in-frame clones are kept and a portion is missing. The data show tens of thousands of clones, with 84% seen just once and 0.55% to 0.65% held by the top ten. The study's findings and limits: Among expanded peripheral T cells, antigen specificity went undetermined. Both blood CD4+ and CD8+ T cells showed clonal growth by week 6 at 0.1 to 3.0 mg/kg. CD4+ T cells averaged fewer expanded clones than CD8+ T cells.

Sequencing was performed on CD4+ or CD8+ T cells sorted from blood, taken in a trial of the OX40 agonist ivuxolimab. This clonotype was obtained from an adult with an advanced solid tumor such as melanoma, head and neck, liver or kidney cancer. This chain joins TRBV9 and TRBJ2-1; D gene unclear. The CDR3 DNA is TGTGCCAGCAGCGTCAGCACTCCCCCCGATGAGCAGTTCTTC. This sequence encodes CASSVSTPPDEQFF. Supplemented by reference TRBV9 and TRBJ2-1, the full variable domain reads DSGVTQTPKHLITATGQRVTLRCSPRSGDLSVYWYQQSLDQGLQFLIQYYNGEERAKGNILERFSAQQFPDLHSELNLSSLELGDSALYFCASSVSTPPDEQFFGPGTRLTVL.